The source of this T cell receptor beta chain is a study of blood T cells in healthy people across ages. Study summary: With template switching, about one barcoded beta molecule was captured per two T cells. The study, taken as a whole, reports: Long-lived donors exceeded aged donors in naive CD4+ cells and diversity.

A remark on this clonotype: The target antigen is unknown. A much larger clone lies a single base off, so this may be a read error.

A second 7 to 11 cycle PCR used barcoded and J-beta primers. MiXCR was run by TCRdb on the 5' RACE reads, yielding one entry per CDR3 protein. The repertoire consists of about 650,000 distinct CDR3 sequences, with around 50% occurring once and the leading ten covering 13%. CDR1 is LGHNA, CDR2 YNFKEQ, per germline. V shed 0 bases and J 8 bases; nucleotides not matched to a gene: 9. The CDR3 spans 15 residues. In terms of origin and age, donors were healthy Caucasian individuals from Russia aged about 6 to 90. Researchers collected 9.5 to 10 milliliters of peripheral blood from every single donor. The material sequenced was blood. The genes are TRBV4-2 and TRBJ1-2; 7 bases are a match to TRBD1. The sequence was obtained from a woman of 80 years or more in good health. The CDR3 bases are TGTGCCAGCAGCCAAGATAGGACAGGCCTTCTAGGCTACACCTTC. This sequence encodes CASSQDRTGLLGYTF.